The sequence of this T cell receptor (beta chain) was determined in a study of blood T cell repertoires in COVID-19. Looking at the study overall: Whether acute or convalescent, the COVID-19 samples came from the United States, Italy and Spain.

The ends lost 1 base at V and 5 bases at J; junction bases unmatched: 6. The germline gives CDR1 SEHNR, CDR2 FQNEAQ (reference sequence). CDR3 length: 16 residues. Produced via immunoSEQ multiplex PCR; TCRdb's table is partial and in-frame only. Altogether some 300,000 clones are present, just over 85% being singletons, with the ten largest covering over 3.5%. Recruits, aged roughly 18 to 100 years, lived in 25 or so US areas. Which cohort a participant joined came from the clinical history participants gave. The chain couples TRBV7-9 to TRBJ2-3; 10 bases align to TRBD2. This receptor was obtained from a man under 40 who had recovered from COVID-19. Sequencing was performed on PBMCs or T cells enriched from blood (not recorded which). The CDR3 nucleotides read TGTGCCAGCAGCTTAGGATTAGCGGGAGGCCTAGATACGCAGTATTTT. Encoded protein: CASSLGLAGGLDTQYF.